The clone carrying this T cell receptor beta chain was recorded many times. Time point described: pre-sensitization, week 0. Stated treatment: therapeutic diphenylcyclopropenone sensitization with weekly scalp DPC. Unique molecular identifiers were linked by the library to individual cDNA molecules. TCRdb analysed the RACE reads with MiXCR anew, one entry per CDR3 protein. The sample has about 260,000 distinct CDR3 sequences; more than 6.5% are singletons. The data were obtained in a study of human T cells and chemical hapten exposure. Overall study: Donors were sensitized with 2% DPC on the upper inner arm.

V was clipped by 2 bases and J by 2 bases, with 19 bases between them. The CDR3 has 16 amino acids. Per germline, CDR1 DFQATT and CDR2 SNEGSKA (reference sequence). This TCR derives from a woman aged 40 to 50 with alopecia areata. Some clones in this sample may be carry-over from other donors' samples. This material consisted of whole blood, taken in connection with sensitization to the hapten diphenylcyclopropenone (DPC). V usage is TRBV20-1 and J usage is TRBJ2-7, with D maybe TRBD1 (6 bases). The CDR3 sequence is CSARPDPQGPPYEQYF. The CDR3 DNA reads TGCAGTGCTAGACCCGACCCGCAGGGGCCTCCCTACGAGCAGTACTTC.